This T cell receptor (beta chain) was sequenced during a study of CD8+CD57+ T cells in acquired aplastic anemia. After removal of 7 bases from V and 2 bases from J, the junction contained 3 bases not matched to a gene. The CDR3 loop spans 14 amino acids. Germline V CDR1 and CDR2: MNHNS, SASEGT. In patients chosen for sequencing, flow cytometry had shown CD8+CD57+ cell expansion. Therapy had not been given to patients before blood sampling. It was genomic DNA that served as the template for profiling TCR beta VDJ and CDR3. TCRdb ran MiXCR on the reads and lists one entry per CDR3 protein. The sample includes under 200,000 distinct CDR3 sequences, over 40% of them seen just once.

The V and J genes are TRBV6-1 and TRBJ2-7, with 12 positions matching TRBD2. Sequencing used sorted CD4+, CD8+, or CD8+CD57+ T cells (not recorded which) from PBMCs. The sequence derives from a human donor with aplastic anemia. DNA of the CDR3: TGTGCCAGCACGACTAGCGGGAGAGCCTACGAGCAGTACTTC. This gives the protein CASTTSGRAYEQYF.